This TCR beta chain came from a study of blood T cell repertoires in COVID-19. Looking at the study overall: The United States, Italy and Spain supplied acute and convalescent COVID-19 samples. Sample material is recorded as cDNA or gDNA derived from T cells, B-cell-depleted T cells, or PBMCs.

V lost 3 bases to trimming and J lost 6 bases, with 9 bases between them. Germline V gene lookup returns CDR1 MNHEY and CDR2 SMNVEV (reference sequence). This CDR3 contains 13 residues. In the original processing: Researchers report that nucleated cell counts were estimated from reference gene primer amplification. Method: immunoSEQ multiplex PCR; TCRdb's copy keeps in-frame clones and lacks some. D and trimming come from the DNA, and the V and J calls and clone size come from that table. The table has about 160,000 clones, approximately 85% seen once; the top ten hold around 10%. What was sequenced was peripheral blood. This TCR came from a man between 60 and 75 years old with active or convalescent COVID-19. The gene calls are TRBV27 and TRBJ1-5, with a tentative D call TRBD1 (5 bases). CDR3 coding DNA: TGTGCCAGCAGTTTGCAGGGAGGTCAGCCCCAGCATTTT. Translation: CASSLQGGQPQHF.